This T cell receptor (beta chain) came from a study of T cells in Graves' hyperthyroidism and ophthalmopathy. For Graves' hyperthyroidism to be stable, ophthalmopathy could not progress within 18 months. Uncontrolled infection, other autoimmune disease, pregnancy or lactation led to exclusion. There were TCR beta CDR3 regions amplified from RNA transcripts. TCR CDR3 regions were first amplified by RT-PCR with HTBI primers. Each CDR3 protein gets one entry after TCRdb re-called the multiplex PCR reads with MiXCR. The table shows hundreds of thousands of distinct CDR3 sequences, with approximately 14% occurring only once. This clonotype was seen repeatedly, ten times or more. The antigen is undetermined. The CDR3 runs 17 residues. The V gene's germline CDR1 is SGHKS and CDR2 YYEKEE (reference sequence). Trimming pared 5 bases from V and 1 base from J, leaving 19 bases between. Findings of the study overall: Patients with ophthalmopathy were separated from those with stable hyperthyroidism by a 13 V-J model.

The sequenced material came from blood. The receptor was isolated from a young woman with Graves' hyperthyroidism. The chain couples TRBV5-5 to TRBJ2-4; weak D call: TRBD2 (6 bases). As DNA, the CDR3 is TGTGCCAGCAGTCCGATGGCGGGCCGGGGGGCCAAAAACATTCAGTACTTC. Protein sequence: CASSPMAGRGAKNIQYF.